A single sample gave rise to the 27 T cell receptor beta chains below, sequenced in a study of blood T cell repertoires in COVID-19. Profiling relied on immunoSEQ multiplex PCR, and the TCRdb table lists in-frame clones only, not all of them. The sample includes a few hundred thousand clones, 70% to 90% of them seen just once. The sample consisted of PBMCs or T cells enriched from blood (not recorded which). Source of these receptors: a woman in her 50s who had recovered from COVID-19.

The V gene is TRBV7-9, the J gene TRBJ1-1; D gene ambiguous. This CDR3 contains 13 residues. Deletions cut 5 bases from V and 8 bases from J, with 15 bases between. CDR1 and CDR2 from the germline V gene are SEHNR and FQNEAQ (reference sequence). CDR3 nucleotide sequence: TGTGCCAGCAGCCAGCAGGCGCAACAAGAAGCTTTCTTT. It codes for CASSQQAQQEAFF.

The chain employs TRBV28 and TRBJ2-7, with D possibly matching TRBD1 (6 bases). The CDR3 extends over 11 amino acids. Germline CDR1 and CDR2: MDHEN and SYDVKM. Trimming removed 7 bases from V and 5 bases from J, with 9 bases in between. CDR3 nucleotides: TGTGCCAGCACCTACAGGGACGAGCAGTACTTC. Translation gives CASTYRDEQYF.

The rearrangement links TRBV7-9 to TRBJ2-5; 12 bases are shared with TRBD2. The CDR3 length is 16 residues. CDR1 and CDR2 from the germline V gene are SEHNR and FQNEAQ (reference sequence). The V gene end was trimmed by 5 bases and the J gene end by 2 bases; junction bases not matched to a gene: 6. CDR3: CASSPWTSGAQETQYF. The CDR3 coding sequence is TGTGCCAGCAGCCCGTGGACTAGCGGGGCACAAGAGACCCAGTACTTC.

The rearrangement uses TRBV3-1 (or the pseudogene TRBV3-2) and TRBJ2-2; D is unresolved. V lost 2 bases, J lost 6 bases, and 4 bases lay in between. The CDR3 totals 12 residues. Per germline, CDR1 LGHDT and CDR2 YNNKEL (reference sequence). CDR3 in amino acids: CASSQSAGELFF. For the CDR3, the DNA is TGTGCCAGCAGCCAAAGCGCCGGGGAGCTGTTTTTT.

This sequence joins TRBV28 and TRBJ1-2; D call uncertain. CDR1 is MDHEN and CDR2 is SYDVKM in the germline V gene. V was pared by 3 bases and J by 7 bases, with 9 bases between. The CDR3 spans 12 residues. CDR3 in DNA: TGTGCCAGCAGTTTTATCCAGGCTGGCTACACCTTC. It codes for CASSFIQAGYTF.

The V gene is TRBV10-3, the J gene TRBJ2-3, with D uncertain. The germline V gene encodes CDR1 ENHRY and CDR2 SYGVKD. V gave up 0 bases and J gave up 2 bases, with 9 bases separating them. The CDR3 is 15 amino acids. The CDR3 DNA follows: TGTGCCATCAGTGAGTCCCTTATAAACACAGATACGCAGTATTTT. Protein sequence: CAISESLINTDTQYF.

The chain recombines TRBV27 with TRBJ2-6; D remains unclear. This CDR3 spans 16 amino acids. Germline values: CDR1 MNHEY, CDR2 SMNVEV (reference sequence). Trimming left V 5 bases short and J 1 base short, with 12 bases between. CDR3 sequence reads: CASSITAVSGANVLTF. The CDR3, as DNA: TGTGCCAGCAGTATAACAGCCGTTTCTGGGGCCAACGTCCTGACTTTC.

The chain is built from TRBV10-3 and TRBJ2-7; 7 nucleotides align to TRBD1. CDR3 length: 16 amino acids. J gave up 2 bases and V 3 bases, and 10 bases lay outside the gene matches. Per germline, CDR1 ENHRY and CDR2 SYGVKD. Here the CDR3 reads CAISDGQDRSPYEQYF. Written as DNA, the CDR3 is TGTGCCATCAGTGACGGACAGGACCGCTCTCCCTACGAGCAGTACTTC.

The chain joins TRBV11-2 to TRBJ1-1; 10 bases align to TRBD1. Per the germline V gene, CDR1 is SGHAT and CDR2 is FQNNGV. The CDR3 spans 17 residues. The J segment lost 0 bases and the V segment lost 4 bases, leaving 8 bases of the junction unmatched. This chain's CDR3 is CASSWSGTGVMNTEAFF. The CDR3, as DNA: TGTGCCAGCAGCTGGTCCGGGACAGGGGTCATGAACACTGAAGCTTTCTTT.

The gene calls are TRBV10-3 and TRBJ2-7; the match to TRBD1 covers 8 bases. The CDR3 has 14 amino acids. V dropped 6 bases and J dropped 4; count of bases not matched to a gene: 8. From germline, CDR1 is ENHRY and CDR2 SYGVKD. CDR3 region: CAIREDRDRYEQYF. The DNA of the CDR3 is TGTGCCATCAGAGAGGACAGGGATCGATACGAGCAGTACTTC.

This clone appeared once. The V and J genes are TRBV6-5 and TRBJ1-2, with D tentatively TRBD1 (6 bases). Trimming cost V 7 bases and J 4 bases, with 16 bases left between them. The CDR3 sequence is 14 residues long. Per germline, CDR1 MNHEY and CDR2 SVGAGI. The chain's CDR3 is CASKGGGSLYGYTF. In nucleotides, the CDR3 is TGTGCCAGCAAGGGAGGGGGGAGCCTCTATGGCTACACCTTC.

This clone was recorded only once. The chain couples TRBV6-5 to TRBJ1-1; TRBD1 matches at 7 bases. There are 13 residues in the CDR3. Looked up from germline, CDR1 is MNHEY and CDR2 is SVGAGI. The V segment lost 4 bases and the J segment 4 bases; nucleotides outside the gene matches: 3. The CDR3 DNA sequence: TGTGCCAGCAGTTCACAGGGGAGCACTGAAGCTTTCTTT. Its translation is CASSSQGSTEAFF.

This clone was seen once. This rearrangement joins TRBV5-1 to TRBJ1-5; 8 positions agree with TRBD1. V was clipped by 0 bases and J by 4 bases; unmatched bases: 9. CDR3 size: 17 residues. Germline assignment: CDR1 SGHRS and CDR2 YFSETQ. As DNA, the CDR3 is TGCGCCAGCAGCTTGGTCAAGTACAGGGGGAAAAATCAGCCCCAGCATTTT. This gives the protein CASSLVKYRGKNQPQHF.

This chain uses TRBV15 with TRBJ2-7, with D unclear. Germline CDR1 LNHNV, CDR2 YYDKDF (reference sequence). The CDR3 loop spans 16 amino acids. Trimming stripped 0 bases from V and 4 bases from J, with 16 bases between. In nucleotides, the CDR3 is TGTGCCACCAGCAGAGAAAGCCCAGGAAAACCATACGAGCAGTACTTC. Protein sequence: CATSRESPGKPYEQYF.

The rearrangement uses TRBV21-1 and TRBJ2-3; the D segment call TRBD1 is taken from the table without a DNA check. TRBV21-1 is flagged as a pseudogene. This CDR3 is built from 16 residues. The CDR3 region has the DNA TGTGCCAGCAGCAGCCGGGACAGGGGACGCGGAGATACGCAGTATTTT. Its protein is CASSSRDRGRGDTQYF.

The chain links TRBV12-5 to TRBJ2-7, with 9 bases fitting TRBD1. CDR1 and CDR2 from the germline V gene are LGHNT and FRNRAP. The CDR3 is 16 residues long. Trimming removed 0 bases from V and 2 bases from J; junction bases left unmatched: 5. In DNA, the CDR3 is TGTGCTAGTGGTTTGGTACTTGGGACAGGGACCTACGAGCAGTACTTC. Translation gives CASGLVLGTGTYEQYF.

The chain is built from TRBV12-3 or TRBV12-4 and TRBJ1-4, with D unclear. CDR3 length equals 13 residues. V was trimmed by 3 bases and J by 8 bases, leaving 10 bases between them. The chain's CDR3 is CASSFVLREKLFF. CDR3 in DNA: TGTGCCAGCAGTTTTGTCCTAAGAGAAAAACTGTTTTTT.

The V and J genes are TRBV30 and TRBJ1-2; a weak D match, TRBD1 (5 bases). Looked up from germline, CDR1 is GTSNPN and CDR2 is SVGIG (reference sequence). Trimming left V 1 base short and J 7 bases short, with 22 bases between. This CDR3 spans 16 amino acids. In DNA form, the CDR3 reads TGTGCCTGGAGTGCTCGCGGGGGGGTGAGAAGATTTGGCTACACCTTC. Protein: CAWSARGGVRRFGYTF. Together with reference TRBV30 and TRBJ1-2, the CDR3 gives the full variable domain: SQTIHQWPATLVQPVGSPLSLECTVEGTSNPNLYWYRQAAGRGLQLLFYSVGIGQISSEVPQNLSASRPQDRQFILSSKKLLLSDSGFYLCAWSARGGVRRFGYTFGSGTRLTVV.

This clone occurred once. Its ends do not fully match the called genes, so a read error is possible. The V and J genes are TRBV7-7 and TRBJ2-1; 12 nucleotides line up with TRBD2. The CDR3 contains 15 residues. Germline V gene lookup returns CDR1 SSHAT and CDR2 FNYEAQ (reference sequence). CDR3: CASSPSSGRAVEQFF. CDR3 in DNA: TGTGCTAGCAGCCCTTCTAGCGGGAGGGCCGTTGAGCAGTTCTTC.

This clone has just a few counts. The rearrangement links TRBV28 to TRBJ1-2; perhaps TRBD1 as D (5 bases). From germline, CDR1 is MDHEN and CDR2 SYDVKM. The CDR3 is 17 amino acids. Between the trimmed V and J ends, which lost 4 bases and 4 bases, there was a span of 22 bases. The CDR3 protein is CASSYRLKQVALYGYTF. CDR3 nucleotide sequence: TGTGCCAGCAGTTACCGGCTGAAACAGGTTGCCCTCTATGGCTACACCTTC.

The gene calls are TRBV7-2 and TRBJ2-7, with 7 nucleotides matching TRBD1. V dropped 3 bases and J dropped 6; count of bases not matched to a gene: 11. This CDR3 spans 15 amino acids. CDR1 is SGHTA and CDR2 is FQGNSA in the germline V gene. The CDR3 loop is CASSFPSRQGPEQYF. In nucleotides, the CDR3 is TGTGCCAGCAGCTTCCCATCAAGACAGGGCCCCGAGCAGTACTTC.

This clone was detected a few times. The V and J genes are TRBV6-5 and TRBJ1-1, with 9 positions matching TRBD1. There are 16 residues in the CDR3. The germline V gene encodes CDR1 MNHEY and CDR2 SVGAGI. V was clipped by 3 bases and J by 1 base; unmatched bases: 6. The CDR3 DNA follows: TGTGCCAGCAGTTATCGGACAGGGGTTACGAACACTGAAGCTTTCTTT. Translating gives CASSYRTGVTNTEAFF.

This clone occurred once. Other DNA sequences from this sample encode an identical CDR3 as well. J is TRBJ2-1 and V is TRBV7-9, with D possibly TRBD2 on 5 matching bases. The CDR3 extends over 15 amino acids. Trimming removed 1 base at V and 0 bases at J, with 7 bases between. Per germline, CDR1 SEHNR and CDR2 FQNEAQ (reference sequence). The CDR3 here is CASSLVGSSYNEQFF. The CDR3 DNA reads TGTGCCAGCAGCTTAGTGGGGAGCTCCTACAATGAGCAGTTCTTC.

The chain joins TRBV5-1 to TRBJ2-7; 8 nucleotides agree with TRBD2. This CDR3 contains 15 residues. J was trimmed by 3 bases and V by 3 bases; bases with no gene match: 8. Looked up from germline, CDR1 is SGHRS and CDR2 is YFSETQ. The CDR3 DNA reads TGCGCCAGCAGCTCCCTCGGGGGGGCGGACTACGAGCAGTACTTC. This translates into CASSSLGGADYEQYF.

The chain has TRBV6-5 and TRBJ2-7; D gene ambiguous. This CDR3 has 12 amino acids. The germline V gene has CDR1 MNHEY and CDR2 SVGAGI. Trimming cost V 10 bases and J 3 bases, with 13 bases left between them. In nucleotides, the CDR3 is TGTGCCACCACGTCACTCCACTACGAGCAGTACTTC. The encoded protein is CATTSLHYEQYF.

In nucleotides, the CDR3 is TGTGCCAGCAGTCCCCAGGGACAGATGATCAATTCACCCCTCCACTTT. It yields the protein CASSPQGQMINSPLHF. The V call is TRBV27, the J call TRBJ1-6; 7 bases match TRBD1. The CDR3 extends over 16 amino acids. V gave up 5 bases and J gave up 7 bases; unmatched junction bases: 11. The germline V gene encodes CDR1 MNHEY and CDR2 SMNVEV (reference sequence).

The rearrangement joins TRBV18 to TRBJ1-2, with 9 positions matching TRBD1. The CDR3 covers 18 residues. Trimming at V came to 6 bases and at J to 1 base, leaving 15 bases not matched to a gene. From germline, CDR1 is KGHSH and CDR2 LQKENI. DNA for the CDR3: TGTGCCAGCTCCCCCGGCCTTGACAGGGGGTTCGGTAACTATGGCTACACCTTC. Protein sequence: CASSPGLDRGFGNYGYTF.